The present T cell receptor beta chain was sequenced within a study of metastatic and nonmetastatic thyroid tumors (dated by TCRdb to the early 2020s). In the study overall: For patients with malignant and with benign thyroid disease, the researchers compared repertoires between peripheral blood samples and tumor or nodule tissue samples.

Paper-wide results and their limitations: In both blood and tumor samples, malignant tumors were reported to have significantly higher TCR beta diversity than benign nodules.

The library came from PCR. Data came from an Illumina HiSeq 4000. The TCR beta-chain CDR3 region of each patient was profiled by high-throughput sequencing. The original methods were these. A classifier to discriminate distant-metastatic papillary thyroid cancer patients was built from CDR3 differences across clinicopathological groups. The Shannon index was used to measure repertoire diversity, and the Morisita-Horn index was used to measure how similar tumor and blood repertoires were. TCRdb took the public reads, trimmed them with fastp at Q25, ran MiXCR for clone calling and kept in-frame beta chains. The V and J calls here are based on TCRdb, not the publication. The sample contains tens of thousands of clones, 17% of them found a single time. The ten biggest clones cover 9.9% of the sample. This clone has ten or more counts. Its binding antigen is unknown. No base qualities exist here, and no much larger clone lies one base off it.

Before undergoing thyroid surgery, none of the patients had been given any kind of treatment. Using T-cell receptor beta sequencing, the study looked back at clinical samples from patients collected from about 2011 to 2019. The CDR3 covers 14 residues, taking in both the cysteine and the phenylalanine. Only CDR3 DNA remains: 42 bases, in frame from the first base. Based on the germline V gene, the CDR1 and CDR2 sequences are SNHLY and FYNNEI. The V end gives up 6 bases and the J end 8 bases, leaving 7 bases in the junction not matched to a gene. Sequencing was carried out using tumor tissue. The chain links TRBV2 with TRBJ2-1; 10 central nucleotides agree with TRBD2. The TCR comes from a female donor with papillary thyroid cancer or a benign thyroid nodule (not recorded which). Some clones in this sample may be carry-over from other donors' samples. The CDR3 region: CASSSSGSTDEQFF. The bases are TGTGCCAGCAGCTCTAGCGGGAGTACCGATGAGCAGTTCTTC.